This T cell receptor (beta chain) was recovered during a study of PD-1 blockade in classical Hodgkin lymphoma. In every patient, relapse followed autologous stem cell transplantation, while exposure to brentuximab vedotin differed. Study conclusions and caveats: There remain no defined causes for the repertoire differences, which possibly reflect disease activity or prior therapy. Complete responders possessed baseline diversity comparable to newly diagnosed patients. Reported baseline diversity: healthy donors highest, relapsed/refractory patients lowest. CD4+ TCR diversity, unlike CD8+, rose significantly by C4D1.

In regard to this clone: Antigen: not known.

This CDR3 contains 14 residues. TCRdb's table, derived via immunoSEQ multiplex PCR, lists solely in-frame clones and lacks some. This repertoire shows around 100,000 clones, about 89% found once; its top ten account for under 8.5%. The clonotype comes from a human donor with classical Hodgkin lymphoma. Sequenced material: peripheral blood mononuclear cells (PBMCs), taken before the second cycle of nivolumab. The rearrangement joins TRBV1 to TRBJ2-5; TRBD2, the table's D call, lacks a check against the DNA. TRBV1 is a pseudogene locus. The CDR3 DNA reads TGCACCAGCAGCCAAGATGGAGGGATTAGGGCCCAGTACTTC. It encodes CTSSQDGGIRAQYF.